These 27 T cell receptor beta chains share one sample of origin, sequenced in a study of OX40 agonist ivuxolimab in advanced cancers. Sequencing used immunoSEQ multiplex PCR; TCRdb keeps in-frame clones, though not all of them. The repertoire holds around 84,000 clones, about 92% seen once, with approximately 0.5% in the top ten. Sequenced here: CD4+ or CD8+ T cells sorted from blood, sampled in a trial of the OX40 agonist ivuxolimab. The receptor set was obtained from an adult with an advanced solid tumor such as melanoma, head and neck, liver or kidney cancer.

On this clone itself: Different DNA sequences within this sample yield the same CDR3. This chain links TRBV18 with TRBJ2-6; 10 nucleotides line up with TRBD1. Germline values: CDR1 KGHSH, CDR2 LQKENI. There are 18 residues in the CDR3. V dropped 6 bases and J dropped 1; count of bases not matched to a gene: 9. CDR3 sequence reads: CASSPRTGGGSGANVLTF. CDR3 coding DNA: TGTGCCAGCTCCCCTCGGACAGGGGGGGGATCTGGGGCCAACGTCCTGACTTTC.

This sequence joins TRBV11-3 and TRBJ2-5, with 7 bases identical to TRBD1. The V and J ends lost 5 bases and 4 bases, in that order; junction bases with no gene match: 7. Germline loops: CDR1 SGHNT, CDR2 YENEEA. The CDR3 has 14 residues. The CDR3 DNA follows: TGTGCCAGCAGCCCCGGGACAGAAGGAGAGACCCAGTACTTC. It is translated as CASSPGTEGETQYF.

This clone came up once. The rearrangement links TRBV15 to TRBJ2-1; a possible D gene is TRBD1 (6 bases). Germline V CDR1 and CDR2: LNHNV, YYDKDF (reference sequence). The CDR3 extends over 16 amino acids. V lost 5 bases to trimming and J lost 8 bases, with 22 bases between them. The CDR3 bases are TGTGCCACCAGCCCTGGGCAGACAGGACCCATGGATGAGCAGTTCTTC. It encodes CATSPGQTGPMDEQFF. Filled out from reference TRBV15 and TRBJ2-1, the complete variable domain reads DAMVIQNPRYQVTQFGKPVTLSCSQTLNHNVMYWYQQKSSQAPKLLFHYYDKDFNNEADTPDNFQSRRPNTSFCFLDIRSPGLGDTAMYLCATSPGQTGPMDEQFFGPGTRLTVL.

The chain uses TRBV23-1 and TRBJ2-5; D is unclear. TRBV23-1 is given ORF status, its function remaining uncertain. Trimming pared 4 bases from V and 4 bases from J, leaving 10 bases between. The CDR3 covers 13 residues. The CDR3 bases are TGCGCCAGCAGTCTCGAGAAAGGAGAGACCCAGTACTTC. Translation: CASSLEKGETQYF.

This sequence joins TRBV6-6 and TRBJ2-3; possible D gene TRBD1, 6 bases. The germline gives CDR1 MNHNY, CDR2 SVGAGI (reference sequence). This CDR3 comprises 15 residues. The germline V and J ends were trimmed by 5 bases and 3 bases, with 15 bases remaining between them. The CDR3 protein is CASSTRDTQTDTQYF. The CDR3 DNA is TGTGCCAGCAGTACCCGGGACACACAAACAGATACGCAGTATTTT.

In DNA, the CDR3 is TGTGCCAGCAGCTTAGCGCTGGGCAGGACCACCTACGAGCAGTACTTC. It specifies CASSLALGRTTYEQYF. The chain joins TRBV7-2 to TRBJ2-7; no firm D call. Germline CDR1 and CDR2: SGHTA and FQGNSA. Trimming shortened V by 0 bases and J by 2 bases, and 14 bases separated the two germline ends. The CDR3 spans 16 residues.

The chain carries TRBV6-1 and TRBJ1-4, with D possibly matching TRBD1 (5 bases). Between the trimmed V and J ends, which lost 4 bases and 5 bases, there was a span of 11 bases. The CDR3 loop spans 14 amino acids. Germline-derived CDR1 and CDR2 are MNHNS and SASEGT. This CDR3 is CASSVTGLNEKLFF. The CDR3 nucleotides are TGTGCCAGCAGTGTCACAGGTTTGAATGAAAAACTGTTTTTT.

This clone has just one count. The rearrangement links TRBV9 to TRBJ1-2; no reliable D call. Germline CDR1 and CDR2: SGDLS and YYNGEE. This CDR3 contains 11 residues. Trimming took off 1 base at V and 6 bases at J, with 4 bases between the two ends. The CDR3 DNA reads TGTGCCAGCAGCGTACGCGATGGCTACACCTTC. Encoded protein: CASSVRDGYTF.

A few counts support this clone. The V gene is TRBV4-3, the J gene TRBJ1-4; D unclear. The V end was cut by 0 bases, the J end by 5 bases, with 10 bases between. This CDR3 has 15 residues. Germline lookup yields CDR1 LGHNA and CDR2 YSLEER. The CDR3 loop reads CASSQDRAANEKLFF. Here the CDR3 DNA reads TGCGCCAGCAGCCAAGATCGGGCAGCGAATGAAAAACTGTTTTTT.

This chain joins TRBV11-3 and TRBJ2-7, with D possibly being TRBD2 (7 bases). Trimming removed 1 base from V and 4 bases from J, with 11 bases in between. The germline CDR1 and CDR2 sequences are SGHNT and YENEEA. This CDR3 region has 14 residues. The CDR3 region is CASSLGGGTYEQYF. Here the CDR3 DNA reads TGTGCCAGCAGCTTAGGCGGGGGCACTTACGAGCAGTACTTC.

The J gene is TRBJ2-3, the V gene TRBV4-3; D may be TRBD2 (6 bases). Germline CDR1 is LGHNA and CDR2 is YSLEER. Between the trimmed V and J ends, which lost 1 base and 4 bases, there was a span of 9 bases. CDR3 length: 14 amino acids. CDR3 region: CASSQAGVADTQYF. In DNA, the CDR3 is TGCGCCAGCAGCCAAGCGGGAGTGGCAGATACGCAGTATTTT.

The chain carries TRBV15 and TRBJ2-2; TRBD2 aligns across 10 bases. This CDR3 region has 16 residues. CDR1 and CDR2 from the germline V gene are LNHNV and YYDKDF (reference sequence). V was clipped by 0 bases and J by 5 bases; unmatched bases: 3. This CDR3 is CATSRDASGSTGELFF. The CDR3 DNA sequence: TGTGCCACCAGCAGAGATGCTAGCGGGAGTACCGGGGAGCTGTTTTTT.

J is TRBJ2-5 and V is TRBV4-1; D not resolved. The CDR3 totals 14 residues. CDR1 is MGHRA and CDR2 is YSYEKL in the germline V gene. Trimming stripped 0 bases from V and 1 base from J, with 6 bases between. The CDR3 sequence: CASSQDLFQETQYF. CDR3 coding DNA: TGCGCCAGCAGCCAAGATCTTTTCCAAGAGACCCAGTACTTC.

The chain carries TRBV6-4 and TRBJ1-2; TRBD1 agrees at 7 bases. The CDR3 is 17 residues long. From germline, CDR1 is MRHNA and CDR2 SNTAGT. With 0 bases clipped from V and 6 bases from J, the junction kept 13 bases outside the gene matches. The CDR3 sequence: CASSDSSATGFYNGYTF. CDR3 bases: TGTGCCAGCAGTGACTCAAGTGCGACAGGGTTTTACAATGGCTACACCTTC.

The chain uses TRBV5-1 and TRBJ1-1, with a possible D match to TRBD1 (6 bases). Germline CDR1 is SGHRS and CDR2 is YFSETQ. The CDR3 is 12 amino acids. V lost 2 bases and J 11 bases, leaving 13 bases between the germline ends. The CDR3 reads CASSLSGGRAFF. The CDR3 coding sequence is TGCGCCAGCAGCTTATCGGGGGGCCGGGCTTTCTTT.

This chain connects TRBV9 to TRBJ2-3, with 11 bases aligning to TRBD2. The V segment lost 0 bases and the J segment 4 bases; nucleotides outside the gene matches: 10. CDR1 and CDR2 from the germline V gene are SGDLS and YYNGEE. The CDR3 has 18 residues. CDR3 sequence reads: CASSVDSSVAGGADTQYF. For the CDR3, the DNA is TGTGCCAGCAGCGTAGACTCCTCGGTAGCGGGGGGGGCAGATACGCAGTATTTT.

V and J are TRBV29-1 and TRBJ2-7, with D possibly matching TRBD1 (5 bases). The germline V gene encodes CDR1 SQVTM and CDR2 ANQGSEA. V lost 7 bases and J 0 bases, leaving 10 bases between the germline ends. The CDR3 sequence is 12 residues long. The CDR3 DNA reads TGCAGCGGGCAGGGCGGCTCCTACGAGCAGTACTTC. It codes for CSGQGGSYEQYF.

J is TRBJ2-7 and V is TRBV7-2; TRBD2 matches 12 bases. The CDR3 length is 15 residues. V lost 7 bases to trimming and J lost 4 bases; unmatched junction nucleotides: 8. In germline, CDR1 is SGHTA, CDR2 FQGNSA. The CDR3 DNA sequence: TGTGCCAGCAAATGGGGCGGGACTAGCGGGTACGAGCAGTACTTC. This translates into CASKWGGTSGYEQYF.

The V call is TRBV11-2, the J call TRBJ2-7; 7 bases agree with TRBD2. The germline V gene has CDR1 SGHAT and CDR2 FQNNGV. The junction had 9 bases not matched to a gene; V was cut back by 2 bases and J by 5 bases. The CDR3 has 15 residues. The CDR3 is CASSLQAGEVHEQYF. The CDR3 nucleotides read TGTGCCAGCAGCTTACAGGCGGGAGAGGTCCACGAGCAGTACTTC. The complete variable domain, with remaining parts taken from reference TRBV11-2 and TRBJ2-7, reads EAGVAQSPRYKIIEKRQSVAFWCNPISGHATLYWYQQILGQGPKLLIQFQNNGVVDDSQLPKDRFSAERLKGVDSTLKIQPAKLEDSAVYLCASSLQAGEVHEQYFGPGTRLTVT.

The chain links TRBV5-6 to TRBJ1-2; D is perhaps TRBD1 (5 bases). The CDR3 has 13 amino acids. Germline assignment: CDR1 SGHDT and CDR2 YYEEEE. Trimming took off 0 bases at V and 3 bases at J, with 6 bases between the two ends. The CDR3 nucleotides read TGTGCCAGCAGCTTGGCCAGGGACTATGGCTACACCTTC. Translating gives CASSLARDYGYTF.

The chain links TRBV29-1 to TRBJ2-7; TRBD1 might be the D (6 bases). Between the trimmed V and J ends, which lost 5 bases and 5 bases, there was a span of 19 bases. In germline, CDR1 is SQVTM, CDR2 ANQGSEA. The CDR3 is made up of 14 amino acids. The CDR3 loop reads CSVRGRGTTHEQYF. CDR3 in DNA: TGCAGCGTTCGGGGAAGGGGGACAACCCACGAGCAGTACTTC.

The chain combines TRBV28 with TRBJ2-3; the D gene is possibly TRBD2 (6 bases). CDR1 and CDR2 from the germline V gene are MDHEN and SYDVKM. The CDR3 runs to 16 residues. The V end was cut by 1 base, the J end by 6 bases, with 17 bases between. CDR3 residues: CASSLSTGLLGDTQYF. The CDR3 bases are TGTGCCAGCAGTTTATCCACGGGACTTCTCGGGGATACGCAGTATTTT.

The genes are TRBV28 and TRBJ1-5; D is perhaps TRBD1 (5 bases). Trimming took off 2 bases at V and 7 bases at J, with 15 bases between the two ends. The CDR3 consists of 15 residues. Germline loops: CDR1 MDHEN, CDR2 SYDVKM. The CDR3 loop is CASSLRYRDGQPQHF. DNA of the CDR3: TGTGCCAGCAGTTTACGATATAGGGACGGACAGCCCCAGCATTTT. Full variable domain (missing parts from reference TRBV28 and TRBJ1-5): DVKVTQSSRYLVKRTGEKVFLECVQDMDHENMFWYRQDPGLGLRLIYFSYDVKMKEKGDIPEGYSVSREKKERFSLILESASTNQTSMYLCASSLRYRDGQPQHFGDGTRLSIL.

This chain uses TRBV5-4 with TRBJ2-1, with D maybe TRBD2 (6 bases). Trimming stripped 3 bases from V and 6 bases from J, with 13 bases between. This CDR3 contains 14 residues. Germline-derived CDR1 and CDR2 are SGHNT and YYREEE (reference sequence). In nucleotides, the CDR3 is TGTGCCAGCAGCTGGAGACTAGTGTCCAATGAGCAGTTCTTC. Residues: CASSWRLVSNEQFF.

The V and J genes are TRBV7-3 and TRBJ1-5; a possible D gene is TRBD1 (6 bases). Trimming took 4 bases from V and 4 from J, leaving 20 bases between them. Germline CDR1 SGHTA, CDR2 FQGTGA. CDR3 length: 17 residues. CDR3 nucleotides: TGTGCCAGCAGCTCAAGGGGCCGGGGACAACTGAATCAGCCCCAGCATTTT. It encodes CASSSRGRGQLNQPQHF.

In DNA form, the CDR3 reads TGTGCCAGCAGTCCCCAGGGATCCAGCAATCAGCCCCAGCATTTT. This gives the protein CASSPQGSSNQPQHF. The chain carries TRBV6-6 and TRBJ1-5; maybe TRBD1 (5 bases). Germline-derived CDR1 and CDR2 are MNHNY and SVGAGI (reference sequence). CDR3 length: 15 amino acids. The V and J ends lost 5 bases and 1 base respectively, with 12 bases between them.

The CDR3 loop is CASSESQREAFF. CDR3 sequence (DNA): TGTGCCAGCAGTGAAAGCCAGCGGGAGGCGTTCTTC. The V gene is TRBV6-1, the J gene TRBJ2-1, with TRBD2 identical over 9 bases. Trimming removed 2 bases from V and 15 bases from J; junction bases left unmatched: 5. Per the germline V gene, CDR1 is MNHNS and CDR2 is SASEGT. The CDR3 contains 12 residues.